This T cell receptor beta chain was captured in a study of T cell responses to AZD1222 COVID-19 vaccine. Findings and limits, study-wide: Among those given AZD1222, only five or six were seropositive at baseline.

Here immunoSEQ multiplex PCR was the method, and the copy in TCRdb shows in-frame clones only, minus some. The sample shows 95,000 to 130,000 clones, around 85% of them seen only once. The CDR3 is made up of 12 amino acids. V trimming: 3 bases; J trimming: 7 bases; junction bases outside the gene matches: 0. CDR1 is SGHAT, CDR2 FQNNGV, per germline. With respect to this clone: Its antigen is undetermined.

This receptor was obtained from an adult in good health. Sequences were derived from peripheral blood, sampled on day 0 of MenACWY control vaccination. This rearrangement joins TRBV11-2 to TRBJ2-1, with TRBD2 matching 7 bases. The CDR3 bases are TGTGCCAGCAGCTTCGGGGGGAATGAGCAGTTCTTC. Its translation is CASSFGGNEQFF.